This passage covers 32 T cell receptor beta chains from one sample sequenced in a study of post-analysis software for immune sequencing data. Findings of the study overall: Five or six TRBV segments were significantly more frequent in patients than in controls. TRBV5-6, TRBV5-1 and TRBV20-1 were among these segments.

Their target antigens are unknown. Tagging with unique molecular identifiers was a feature of the TCR beta cDNA libraries. TCRdb ran MiXCR on the PCR reads and lists one entry per CDR3 protein. Of roughly 650,000 distinct CDR3 sequences listed, roughly three fifths are singletons. The source material was blood. The receptors stem from a girl aged 2 to 9 with multiple sclerosis.

CDR3 nucleotide sequence: TGTGCCAGCAGCTCCGGGCAGCATTCCTACAATGAGCAGTTCTTC. Its translation is CASSSGQHSYNEQFF. This sequence joins TRBV7-8 and TRBJ2-1; D ambiguous. CDR1 and CDR2 from the germline V gene are SGHVS and FQNEAQ. Deletions cut 4 bases from V and 1 base from J, with 11 bases between. This CDR3 spans 15 amino acids.

The rearrangement uses TRBV2 and TRBJ1-2; D may be TRBD1 (5 bases). The CDR3 totals 15 residues. Trimming took 0 bases from V and 4 from J, leaving 12 bases between them. CDR1 SNHLY and CDR2 FYNNEI come from the germline V gene. This CDR3 is CASSEALGGVYGYTF. Written as DNA, the CDR3 is TGTGCCAGCAGTGAAGCGCTTGGAGGGGTCTATGGCTACACCTTC.

Comment on this clonotype: One end of the junction fails to match germline, which may point to a read error. This chain links TRBV29-1 with TRBJ2-7, with D perhaps TRBD1 or TRBD2 (5 bases each). The CDR3 runs to 14 residues. CDR1 is SQVTM, CDR2 ANQGSEA, per germline. CDR3 coding DNA: TGTAGCGTTGGACCACCGTCTTCTAGGGGCGAGCAGTACTTC. This gives the protein CSVGPPSSRGEQYF.

This clonotype appeared a few times. The chain employs TRBV3-1 and TRBJ1-6, with D unclear. The CDR3 is 19 amino acids. With 1 base removed from V and 0 bases from J, the gap between germline ends came to 16 bases. Germline CDR1 reads LGHDT; CDR2 reads YNNKEL (reference sequence). The CDR3 region has the DNA TGTGCCAGCAGCCAAGGAATGGCAGCCCAGAGCTCCTATAATTCACCCCTCCACTTT. Its translation is CASSQGMAAQSSYNSPLHF.

V is TRBV10-1 and J is TRBJ2-1; D gene uncertain. Germline V gene sequence: CDR1 WNHNN, CDR2 SYGVQD (reference sequence). The V gene lost 4 bases and the J gene lost 0 bases, with 10 bases spanning the gap. The CDR3 loop spans 15 amino acids. CDR3 DNA: TGCGCCAGCAGTGGAGGTCCGAGCTCCTACAATGAGCAGTTCTTC. It translates to CASSGGPSSYNEQFF.

In this sample, this clonotype turned up a few times. This rearrangement joins TRBV29-1 to TRBJ2-7; D remains ambiguous. CDR1 is SQVTM and CDR2 is ANQGSEA in the germline V gene. The CDR3 has 12 residues. V was trimmed by 6 bases and J by 5 bases, leaving 14 bases between them. This CDR3 reads CSVVTGTHEQYF. CDR3 DNA: TGCAGCGTAGTGACTGGAACCCACGAGCAGTACTTC.

The J gene is TRBJ2-5, the V gene TRBV29-1, with 9 bases identical to TRBD1. CDR1 and CDR2 (germline): SQVTM, ANQGSEA. This CDR3 region has 12 residues. J lost 5 bases, V lost 6 bases, and 4 bases had no gene match. The CDR3 DNA sequence: TGCAGCGTGGCCGGACAGGGGGAGACCCAGTACTTC. Amino acids: CSVAGQGETQYF.

The chain has TRBV20-1 and TRBJ2-2, with D tentatively TRBD1 or TRBD2 (5 bases each). This CDR3 region has 11 residues. Germline CDR1 is DFQATT and CDR2 is SNEGSKA (reference sequence). Between the trimmed V and J ends, which lost 5 bases and 5 bases, there was a span of 6 bases. The CDR3 bases are TGCAGTGCTGGGGGTACCGGGGAGCTGTTTTTT. It is translated as CSAGGTGELFF.

J is TRBJ1-2 and V is TRBV6-5; 7 positions match TRBD1. Per germline, CDR1 MNHEY and CDR2 SVGAGI. V shed 5 bases and J 7 bases; nucleotides not matched to a gene: 13. The CDR3 has 15 amino acids. The CDR3 nucleotides read TGTGCCAGCAGTGCCCGATCGGAGGGGGCCGGTGGCTACACCTTC. Its protein is CASSARSEGAGGYTF.

V usage is TRBV10-3 and J usage is TRBJ2-7; 7 bases agree with TRBD1. With 3 bases clipped from V and 5 bases from J, the junction kept 16 bases outside the gene matches. Germline V gives CDR1 ENHRY, CDR2 SYGVKD. The CDR3 has 17 amino acids. This chain's CDR3 is CAISERIPGTASHEQYF. CDR3 DNA sequence: TGTGCCATCAGTGAAAGGATTCCCGGGACAGCCTCTCACGAGCAGTACTTC.

This clonotype appeared a few times. The CDR3 protein is CASSLLTPYEAFF. CDR3 bases: TGTGCCAGCAGCTTATTGACCCCCTATGAAGCTTTCTTT. The V call is TRBV7-2, the J call TRBJ1-1, with unresolved D. V dropped 2 bases and J dropped 7 bases, with 11 bases sitting between them. The germline CDR1 and CDR2 sequences are SGHTA and FQGNSA. This CDR3 contains 13 residues. Complete variable domain (other parts from reference TRBV7-2 and TRBJ1-1): GAGVSQSPSNKVTEKGKDVELRCDPISGHTALYWYRQSLGQGLEFLIYFQGNSAPDKSGLPSDRFSAERTGGSVSTLTIQRTQQEDSAVYLCASSLLTPYEAFFGQGTRLTVV.

This clonotype was recorded a few times. The V call is TRBV4-1, the J call TRBJ2-3; D might be TRBD2 (5 bases). V dropped 0 bases and J dropped 4 bases, with 14 bases sitting between them. This CDR3 is built from 16 residues. CDR1 MGHRA and CDR2 YSYEKL come from the germline V gene. CDR3 sequence reads: CASSQDRPGRADTQYF. The CDR3 DNA sequence: TGCGCCAGCAGCCAAGATCGCCCGGGAAGGGCAGATACGCAGTATTTT.

The chain uses TRBV7-9 and TRBJ1-1; D unresolved. The CDR3 spans 16 residues. CDR1 SEHNR and CDR2 FQNEAQ come from the germline V gene (reference sequence). V lost 5 bases and J lost 0, with 16 bases in between. The CDR3 sequence: CASSPGHVALNTEAFF. In nucleotides, the CDR3 is TGTGCCAGCAGCCCCGGGCACGTTGCCCTGAACACTGAAGCTTTCTTT.

This clonotype was counted a few times. The CDR3 DNA sequence: TGCGCCACCGCTATAGGGCTAGCGGGAGAGCATGAGCAGTACTTC. Protein: CATAIGLAGEHEQYF. The V gene is TRBV10-2, the J gene TRBJ2-5; 10 bases are a match to TRBD2. Unmatched junction bases numbered 19, after V lost 10 bases and J lost 11 bases. This CDR3 is built from 15 residues. Germline V gene data show CDR1 as WSHSY and CDR2 as SAAADI.

The chain uses TRBV7-2 and TRBJ2-3; perhaps TRBD1 as D (5 bases). Germline V gene data show CDR1 as SGHTA and CDR2 as FQGNSA. This CDR3 is built from 16 residues. V shed 3 bases and J shed 1 base, with 14 bases lying between them. CDR3 residues: CASSFDRLGGTDTQYF. The CDR3 DNA reads as TGTGCCAGCAGCTTCGACAGATTAGGGGGCACAGATACGCAGTATTTT.

The chain recombines TRBV15 with TRBJ2-4, with 7 bases matching TRBD2. The ends lost 1 base at V and 6 bases at J; junction bases unmatched: 9. Per the germline V gene, CDR1 is LNHNV and CDR2 is YYDKDF (reference sequence). This CDR3 region has 16 residues. The CDR3 loop reads CATSRGGEGRRNIQYF. The CDR3 nucleotides are TGTGCCACCAGCAGAGGAGGGGAGGGGAGGAGAAACATTCAGTACTTC.

The V call is TRBV24-1, the J call TRBJ2-5; D remains unclear. The CDR3 spans 12 residues. V dropped 8 bases and J dropped 0 bases, with 6 bases sitting between them. Germline-derived CDR1 and CDR2 are KGHDR and SFDVKD. CDR3 region: CATTDHQETQYF. The CDR3 DNA reads as TGTGCCACCACCGACCACCAAGAGACCCAGTACTTC.

This clonotype is a singleton in its sample. V gene TRBV25-1 combines with J gene TRBJ2-7, with 9 bases aligning to TRBD2. The end of the DNA fits TRBJ2-4 better, so the J call may be wrong. Germline assignment: CDR1 MGHDK and CDR2 SYGVNS. The CDR3 sequence is 14 residues long. CDR3 residues: CASRGGGGRNIQYF. Written as DNA, the CDR3 is TGTGCCAGCAGGGGCGGGGGGGGAAGAAACATTCAGTACTTC.

The CDR3 DNA reads TGCAGCGTTGAAATCACTAGTCCGGGCAATGAGCAGTTCTTC. Translation gives CSVEITSPGNEQFF. The V call is TRBV29-1, the J call TRBJ2-1; a possible D gene is TRBD2 (5 bases). From germline, CDR1 is SQVTM and CDR2 ANQGSEA. This CDR3 contains 14 residues. V lost 2 bases, J lost 6 bases, and 14 bases lay in between.

The chain links TRBV20-1 to TRBJ1-6, with D unresolved. Germline values: CDR1 DFQATT, CDR2 SNEGSKA (reference sequence). Trimming shortened V by 0 bases and J by 9 bases, and 21 bases separated the two germline ends. The CDR3 is 17 amino acids. CDR3 residues: CSARDLNLGGSSSPLHF. CDR3 DNA sequence: TGCAGTGCTAGAGACCTGAACCTTGGAGGGTCAAGTTCACCCCTCCACTTT.

V usage is TRBV4-2 and J usage is TRBJ2-5; 9 bases are shared with TRBD1. V lost 0 bases to trimming and J lost 3 bases; unmatched junction nucleotides: 8. Germline assignment: CDR1 LGHNA and CDR2 YNFKEQ. The CDR3 length is 17 residues. The CDR3 nucleotides are TGTGCCAGCAGCCAAGAGCAGGGGACAGGGTTTGAAGAGACCCAGTACTTC. This encodes CASSQEQGTGFEETQYF.

The V gene is TRBV27, the J gene TRBJ2-7; unclear D gene. The CDR3 has 14 amino acids. From germline, CDR1 is MNHEY and CDR2 SMNVEV (reference sequence). Trimming pared 0 bases from V and 0 bases from J, leaving 6 bases between. CDR3 nucleotide sequence: TGTGCCAGCAGTTTATCCTCCTACTCCTACGAGCAGTACTTC. As protein: CASSLSSYSYEQYF.

The V and J genes are TRBV28 and TRBJ2-5; D is possibly TRBD1 (5 bases). CDR1 and CDR2 (germline): MDHEN, SYDVKM. There are 16 residues in the CDR3. The V gene lost 0 bases and the J gene lost 3 bases, with 14 bases spanning the gap. CDR3 nucleotide sequence: TGTGCCAGCAGTTTATGGGGGCAGGCCCGCAAAGAGACCCAGTACTTC. The encoded protein is CASSLWGQARKETQYF.

This clonotype was seen only a few times. The chain joins TRBV20-1 to TRBJ2-7, with D possibly being TRBD1 (6 bases). The CDR3 spans 13 residues. V gave up 5 bases and J gave up 2 bases, with 13 bases separating them. The germline V gene has CDR1 DFQATT and CDR2 SNEGSKA (reference sequence). CDR3 in amino acids: CSARPDSTYEQYF. The CDR3 DNA reads TGCAGTGCTCGACCGGACAGTACCTACGAGCAGTACTTC.

This sequence joins TRBV5-1 and TRBJ2-3; D possibly corresponds to TRBD2 (6 bases). V lost 4 bases, J lost 5 bases, and 17 bases lay in between. The CDR3 consists of 15 residues. Germline CDR1 reads SGHRS; CDR2 reads YFSETQ. The CDR3 bases are TGCGCCAGCAGCCAGGAACGGAGGGCTCAAGATACGCAGTATTTT. Its translation is CASSQERRAQDTQYF.

This clonotype was detected only once. The CDR3 region is CASSQDNGRGSDTQYF. In DNA form, the CDR3 reads TGCGCCAGCAGCCAAGATAACGGGAGGGGCTCAGATACGCAGTATTTT. The rearrangement joins TRBV4-3 to TRBJ2-3; 8 bases align to TRBD2. Germline V CDR1 and CDR2: LGHNA, YSLEER. V lost 0 bases and J lost 4; bases outside the gene matches: 6. CDR3 length: 16 amino acids.

This chain connects TRBV3-1 to TRBJ2-1; no definite D call. Germline assignment: CDR1 LGHDT and CDR2 YNNKEL (reference sequence). V lost 2 bases and J 9 bases, leaving 11 bases between the germline ends. The CDR3 is 13 amino acids. CDR3: CASSQIERGEQFF. The CDR3 DNA reads as TGTGCCAGCAGCCAAATCGAGCGAGGTGAGCAGTTCTTC.

The CDR3 DNA reads TGTGCCAGCAGCTACATGACAGGGGGAGCCAAAAACATTCAGTACTTC. Residues: CASSYMTGGAKNIQYF. The chain has TRBV13 and TRBJ2-4; TRBD1 agrees at 9 bases. The CDR3 is 16 residues long. V shed 4 bases, J shed 0 bases, and the junction held 4 bases outside the gene matches. The germline V gene encodes CDR1 PRHDT and CDR2 FYEKMQ (reference sequence).

The rearrangement joins TRBV13 to TRBJ2-3, with TRBD2 matching over 13 bases. The CDR3 spans 17 residues. Trimming at V came to 5 bases and at J to 6 bases, leaving 11 bases not matched to a gene. Germline values: CDR1 PRHDT, CDR2 FYEKMQ (reference sequence). CDR3 nucleotide sequence: TGTGCCAGCAGCCCATCCGGACTAGCGGGAGTGGGGGATACGCAGTATTTT. The encoded protein is CASSPSGLAGVGDTQYF.

The genes are TRBV5-8 and TRBJ1-5; 12 bases fit TRBD1. The V gene end was trimmed by 5 bases and the J gene end by 5 bases; junction bases not matched to a gene: 5. CDR1 and CDR2 from the germline V gene are SGHTS and YDEGEE. The CDR3 is 15 residues long. The CDR3 bases are TGTGCCAGCAGATCCGGGACAGGGGGCTATCAGCCCCAGCATTTT. This translates into CASRSGTGGYQPQHF.

A few counts support this clonotype. The rearrangement links TRBV5-5 to TRBJ1-2; weak D call: TRBD1 (6 bases). The CDR3 loop spans 15 amino acids. Germline V CDR1 and CDR2: SGHKS, YYEKEE (reference sequence). The V and J ends lost 4 bases and 0 bases respectively, with 13 bases between them. CDR3 in DNA: TGTGCCAGCAGCACCCCGGACAGAACTAACTATGGCTACACCTTC. Its translation is CASSTPDRTNYGYTF.

A note on this clonotype: A much larger clone differs from this one at a single base, so this may be a read error. The chain links TRBV27 to TRBJ2-3; no clear D. This CDR3 region has 13 residues. Germline CDR1 and CDR2: MNHEY and SMNVEV (reference sequence). The CDR3 sequence: CASRLSRTDTQYF. DNA for the CDR3: TGTGCCAGCAGGTTATCCCGCACAGATACGCAGTATTTT.